Sequencing of this T cell receptor beta chain was carried out in a study of blood T cell repertoires in COVID-19. Study in general: Spain, Italy and the United States supplied samples that represented acute and convalescent COVID-19.

Method: immunoSEQ multiplex PCR; TCRdb's copy keeps in-frame clones and lacks some. This table holds about 260,000 clones, 75% to 90% found once. This CDR3 region has 15 residues. The germline V gene encodes CDR1 ENHRY and CDR2 SYGVKD. V gave up 7 bases and J gave up 4 bases; unmatched junction bases: 11. The sequencing input was peripheral blood. The source is a woman between 35 and 50 years old who had recovered from COVID-19. V and J are TRBV10-3 and TRBJ1-2; 8 nucleotides align to TRBD1. The DNA for the CDR3 is TGTGCCATCACCGAAGATCCGGACAGGGCCTATGGCTACACCTTC. Amino acids: CAITEDPDRAYGYTF.